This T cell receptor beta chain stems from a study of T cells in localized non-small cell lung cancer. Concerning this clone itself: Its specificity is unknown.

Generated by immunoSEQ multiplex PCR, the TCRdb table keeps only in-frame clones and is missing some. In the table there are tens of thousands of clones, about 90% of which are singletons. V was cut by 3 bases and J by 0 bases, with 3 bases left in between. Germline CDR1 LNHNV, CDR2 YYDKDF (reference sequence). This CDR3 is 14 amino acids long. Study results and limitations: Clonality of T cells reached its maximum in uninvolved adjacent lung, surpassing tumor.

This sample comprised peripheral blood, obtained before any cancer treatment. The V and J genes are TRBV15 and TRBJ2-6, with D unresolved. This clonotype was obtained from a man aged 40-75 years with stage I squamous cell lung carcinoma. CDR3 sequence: CATSSNSGANVLTF. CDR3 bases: TGTGCCACCAGCAGTAACTCTGGGGCCAACGTCCTGACTTTC. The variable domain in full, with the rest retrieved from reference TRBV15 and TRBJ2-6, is DAMVIQNPRYQVTQFGKPVTLSCSQTLNHNVMYWYQQKSSQAPKLLFHYYDKDFNNEADTPDNFQSRRPNTSFCFLDIRSPGLGDTAMYLCATSSNSGANVLTFGAGSRLTVL.